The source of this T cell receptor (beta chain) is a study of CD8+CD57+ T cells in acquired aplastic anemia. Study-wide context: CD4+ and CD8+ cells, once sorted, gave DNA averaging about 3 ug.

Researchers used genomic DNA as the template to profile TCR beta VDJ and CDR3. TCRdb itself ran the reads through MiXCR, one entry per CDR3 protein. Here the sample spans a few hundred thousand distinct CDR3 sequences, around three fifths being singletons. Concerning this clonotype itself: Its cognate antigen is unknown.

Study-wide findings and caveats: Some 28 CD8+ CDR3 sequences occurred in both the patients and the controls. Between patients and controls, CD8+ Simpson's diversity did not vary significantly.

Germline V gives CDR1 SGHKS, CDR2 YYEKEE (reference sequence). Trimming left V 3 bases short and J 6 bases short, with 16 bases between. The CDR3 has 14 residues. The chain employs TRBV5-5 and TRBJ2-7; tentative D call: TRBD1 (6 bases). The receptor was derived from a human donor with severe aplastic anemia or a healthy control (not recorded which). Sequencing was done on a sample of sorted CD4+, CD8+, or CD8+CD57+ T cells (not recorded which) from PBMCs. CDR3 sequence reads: CASSSPLQGFEQYF. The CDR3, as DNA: TGTGCCAGCAGCTCCCCCCTCCAGGGGTTCGAGCAGTACTTC.